The 30 T cell receptor beta chains given below trace back to one sample, sequenced in a study of T-cell reconstitution after alpha-beta-depleted transplantation in children. Unique molecular identifiers were incorporated into the prepared TCRbeta library. TCRdb reprocessed the PCR reads with MiXCR, giving one entry per CDR3 protein. Of some 200,000 distinct CDR3 sequences detected, 9.5% to 13% appear once; the ten largest clones hold roughly 27%. The material sequenced was PBMCs, taken before TCRalphabeta/CD19-depleted stem cell transplant. These receptors came from a child under two years old with acute myeloid leukemia, due to receive a stem cell transplant.

This clonotype was picked up a small number of times. The chain links TRBV5-6 to TRBJ1-6, with TRBD1 identical over 8 bases. The CDR3 is 15 residues long. Germline CDR1 SGHDT, CDR2 YYEEEE. V was pared by 1 base and J by 9 bases, with 6 bases of the junction left unmatched. DNA for the CDR3: TGTGCCAGCAGCTTGTTCGGACAGGGAGTTTCACCCCTCCACTTT. Encoded protein: CASSLFGQGVSPLHF.

This clonotype was seen at least ten times. This chain connects TRBV6-1 to TRBJ2-5; 14 nucleotides line up with TRBD2. Germline CDR1 MNHNS, CDR2 SASEGT. The J segment lost 3 bases and the V segment lost 7 bases, leaving 1 base of the junction unmatched. This CDR3 comprises 14 residues. The CDR3 sequence: CASTGLAGEETQYF. Written as DNA, the CDR3 is TGTGCCAGCACGGGACTAGCGGGAGAAGAGACCCAGTACTTC.

This clonotype occurred many times. This chain uses TRBV18 with TRBJ2-5; D gene uncertain. CDR1 and CDR2 from the germline V gene are KGHSH and LQKENI. The CDR3 is 14 residues long. The V end was cut by 3 bases, the J end by 1 base, with 9 bases between. CDR3 sequence: CASSPLSGQETQYF. The CDR3 DNA sequence: TGTGCCAGCTCACCCCTTTCTGGCCAAGAGACCCAGTACTTC.

This clonotype was seen at least ten times. The chain has TRBV3-1 and TRBJ2-7; 11 nucleotides agree with TRBD1. The V and J ends lost 4 bases and 6 bases, in that order; junction bases with no gene match: 2. CDR1 and CDR2 (germline): LGHDT, YNNKEL (reference sequence). This CDR3 comprises 13 residues. The CDR3 sequence is CASSLGTGGEQYF. CDR3 nucleotides: TGTGCCAGCAGCCTGGGGACAGGGGGCGAGCAGTACTTC.

This clonotype was observed at least ten times. The rearrangement links TRBV29-1 to TRBJ2-2; D is uncertain. The CDR3 sequence is 12 residues long. Deletions cut 8 bases from V and 3 bases from J, with 10 bases between. The germline V gene encodes CDR1 SQVTM and CDR2 ANQGSEA. CDR3 nucleotide sequence: TGCAGCTCTCGACTTGACACCGGGGAGCTGTTTTTT. The encoded protein is CSSRLDTGELFF.

This clonotype has a handful of counts. This rearrangement joins TRBV30 to TRBJ1-6; TRBD1 matches at 11 bases. V gave up 2 bases and J gave up 9 bases; unmatched junction bases: 3. Germline lookup yields CDR1 GTSNPN and CDR2 SVGIG (reference sequence). The CDR3 extends over 14 amino acids. CDR3 coding DNA: TGTGCCTGGAGTTGGGGGACAGGGGGTTCACCCCTCCACTTT. Translating gives CAWSWGTGGSPLHF.

The table lists this clonotype with many counts. V usage is TRBV5-1 and J usage is TRBJ2-3; no definite D call. The CDR3 sequence is 15 residues long. Trimming cost V 1 base and J 3 bases, with 12 bases left between them. CDR1 is SGHRS and CDR2 is YFSETQ in the germline V gene. CDR3 residues: CASSLPLGLTDTQYF. The CDR3 DNA reads as TGCGCCAGCAGCTTGCCCCTCGGGCTAACAGATACGCAGTATTTT. The variable domain in full, completed from reference TRBV5-1 and TRBJ2-3, reads KAGVTQTPRYLIKTRGQQVTLSCSPISGHRSVSWYQQTPGQGLQFLFEYFSETQRNKGNFPGRFSGRQFSNSRSEMNVSTLELGDSALYLCASSLPLGLTDTQYFGPGTRLTVL.

Ten or more counts support this clonotype. The rearrangement joins TRBV7-9 to TRBJ2-5, with D maybe TRBD2 (6 bases). The CDR3 has 14 amino acids. V lost 4 bases and J lost 5, with 14 bases in between. Per the germline V gene, CDR1 is SEHNR and CDR2 is FQNEAQ (reference sequence). The CDR3 is CASSSQTGRETQYF. CDR3 nucleotide sequence: TGTGCCAGCAGCTCCCAGACTGGGAGGGAGACCCAGTACTTC.

This clonotype was seen ten or more times. The chain joins TRBV28 to TRBJ2-2; D unresolved. V gave up 2 bases and J gave up 3 bases, with 10 bases separating them. CDR3 length equals 15 residues. Germline V gene lookup returns CDR1 MDHEN and CDR2 SYDVKM. This CDR3 is CASSLEVTYTGELFF. The CDR3 DNA follows: TGTGCCAGCAGTTTAGAGGTGACATACACCGGGGAGCTGTTTTTT. The variable domain in full, completed from reference TRBV28 and TRBJ2-2, reads DVKVTQSSRYLVKRTGEKVFLECVQDMDHENMFWYRQDPGLGLRLIYFSYDVKMKEKGDIPEGYSVSREKKERFSLILESASTNQTSMYLCASSLEVTYTGELFFGEGSRLTVL.

This clonotype showed up many times. V gene TRBV30 combines with J gene TRBJ1-2; 8 nucleotides agree with TRBD1. Germline V gene lookup returns CDR1 GTSNPN and CDR2 SVGIG (reference sequence). CDR3 length: 14 amino acids. V lost 3 bases and J lost 6; bases outside the gene matches: 9. CDR3 loop: CAWSRLTGGDGYTF. CDR3 DNA sequence: TGTGCCTGGAGCCGGCTAACAGGGGGAGATGGCTACACCTTC.

In its sample, this clonotype was seen many times. J is TRBJ1-4 and V is TRBV7-9, with D possibly being TRBD1 (5 bases). The CDR3 is 15 amino acids. Germline V gives CDR1 SEHNR, CDR2 FQNEAQ (reference sequence). Trimming removed 6 bases from V and 6 bases from J, with 17 bases in between. The CDR3 here is CASSPTGLQDEKLFF. In DNA, the CDR3 is TGTGCCAGCAGTCCTACGGGACTGCAGGATGAAAAACTGTTTTTT.

This clonotype was seen ten or more times. This chain uses TRBV29-1 with TRBJ2-1; 16 bases fit TRBD2. The CDR3 has 17 residues. Germline V CDR1 and CDR2: SQVTM, ANQGSEA. V shed 5 bases and J 4 bases; nucleotides not matched to a gene: 8. CDR3 in DNA: TGCAGCGTTACCGGGACTAGCGGGAGGGCTCGGTACAATGAGCAGTTCTTC. It translates to CSVTGTSGRARYNEQFF.

In its sample, this clonotype was seen many times. V usage is TRBV7-8 and J usage is TRBJ2-1, with 9 bases aligning to TRBD2. J lost 2 bases, V lost 4 bases, and 6 bases had no gene match. The germline V gene has CDR1 SGHVS and CDR2 FQNEAQ. This CDR3 has 16 residues. This CDR3 is CASSSTLAGAYNEQFF. The CDR3 region has the DNA TGTGCCAGCAGCTCGACTTTAGCGGGAGCCTACAATGAGCAGTTCTTC.

This clonotype was seen a handful of times. The chain is built from TRBV6-1 and TRBJ2-7; 9 bases line up with TRBD1. The V segment lost 6 bases and the J segment 2 bases; nucleotides outside the gene matches: 8. The V gene's germline CDR1 is MNHNS and CDR2 SASEGT. The CDR3 covers 15 residues. The CDR3 DNA reads TGTGCCAGCAGGACGAATACAGGGGGCCCCTACGAGCAGTACTTC. Protein: CASRTNTGGPYEQYF.

This clonotype has at least ten counts. The gene calls are TRBV19 and TRBJ2-1, with D tentatively TRBD1 (6 bases). The CDR3 extends over 16 amino acids. CDR1 and CDR2 from the germline V gene are LNHDA and SQIVND (reference sequence). V shed 6 bases and J shed 0 bases, with 15 bases lying between them. In DNA, the CDR3 is TGTGCCAGTAGGGACTTAGGGGGAAACTCCTACAATGAGCAGTTCTTC. Amino acids: CASRDLGGNSYNEQFF.

This clonotype showed up many times. V is TRBV20-1 and J is TRBJ2-3, with 7 bases fitting TRBD2. The CDR3 is 15 amino acids. From germline, CDR1 is DFQATT and CDR2 SNEGSKA (reference sequence). J gave up 4 bases and V 1 base, and 8 bases lay outside the gene matches. In nucleotides, the CDR3 is TGCAGTGCTAGAGGGCGGGGGATGTTCGCAGATACGCAGTATTTT. Its translation: CSARGRGMFADTQYF.

In its sample, this clonotype was seen many times. The V call is TRBV20-1, the J call TRBJ1-2, with a tentative D call TRBD1 (5 bases). The V end was cut by 3 bases, the J end by 8 bases, with 13 bases between. The V gene's germline CDR1 is DFQATT and CDR2 SNEGSKA (reference sequence). The CDR3 contains 12 residues. CDR3 nucleotides: TGCAGTGCTAGCCTGCGAGGGGACGGCTACACCTTC. Its translation: CSASLRGDGYTF.

The sample holds many counts of this clonotype. The chain uses TRBV24-1 and TRBJ2-1; 7 bases line up with TRBD2. V was pared by 1 base and J by 0 bases, with 5 bases of the junction left unmatched. The CDR3 sequence is 17 residues long. The germline CDR1 and CDR2 sequences are KGHDR and SFDVKD. The DNA of the CDR3 is TGTGCCACCAGTGATTTTAGCGGGTCCGGCTCCTACAATGAGCAGTTCTTC. This codes for CATSDFSGSGSYNEQFF.

This clonotype was detected ten times or more. The J gene is TRBJ2-1, the V gene TRBV23-1; possible D gene TRBD1, 7 bases. TRBV23-1 counts as an open reading frame of uncertain function. Trimming stripped 11 bases from V and 7 bases from J, with 18 bases between. This CDR3 has 13 amino acids. DNA for the CDR3: TGCGCCGTTCCAGGGGGGCGAAGGAATGAGCAGTTCTTC. Amino acid sequence: CAVPGGRRNEQFF.

At least ten counts were recorded for this clonotype. The chain uses TRBV2 and TRBJ1-5; no definite D call. The CDR3 consists of 13 residues. Trimming took 6 bases from V and 6 from J, leaving 12 bases between them. CDR1 is SNHLY and CDR2 is FYNNEI in the germline V gene. CDR3 nucleotides: TGTGCCAGCAGACGAGACACCACTCAGCCCCAGCATTTT. This codes for CASRRDTTQPQHF.

The genes are TRBV10-2 and TRBJ2-7, with 9 bases lining up with TRBD2. Germline CDR1 is WSHSY and CDR2 is SAAADI. The CDR3 sequence is 15 residues long. After removal of 3 bases from V and 5 bases from J, the junction contained 8 bases not matched to a gene. The CDR3 DNA follows: TGCGCCAGCAGTGACCTCGGGACTAGCTTCCACGAGCAGTACTTC. This translates into CASSDLGTSFHEQYF.

This clonotype was seen ten or more times. The chain joins TRBV19 to TRBJ2-1, with 7 bases aligning to TRBD1. There are 15 residues in the CDR3. V dropped 5 bases and J dropped 0; count of bases not matched to a gene: 4. The V gene's germline CDR1 is LNHDA and CDR2 SQIVND (reference sequence). CDR3 in DNA: TGTGCCAGTAGTCTTAGACAGGGCTCCTACAATGAGCAGTTCTTC. Translating it yields CASSLRQGSYNEQFF.

This clonotype was recorded at least ten times. V gene TRBV5-6 combines with J gene TRBJ2-2, with a weak D call TRBD2 (7 bases). Trimming shortened V by 1 base and J by 4 bases, and 11 bases separated the two germline ends. Germline CDR1 and CDR2: SGHDT and YYEEEE. The CDR3 has 15 residues. CDR3 sequence (DNA): TGTGCCAGCAGCTTGCGGGGGGCGAGCACCGGGGAGCTGTTTTTT. Translated, it gives CASSLRGASTGELFF. Full variable domain (outside the CDR3, taken from reference TRBV5-6 and TRBJ2-2): DAGVTQSPTHLIKTRGQQVTLRCSPKSGHDTVSWYQQALGQGPQFIFQYYEEEERQRGNFPDRFSGHQFPNYSSELNVNALLLGDSALYLCASSLRGASTGELFFGEGSRLTVL.

This clonotype was seen ten or more times. The rearrangement joins TRBV5-1 to TRBJ2-3; 7 positions agree with TRBD1. CDR1 is SGHRS, CDR2 YFSETQ, per germline. CDR3 length equals 14 residues. J was trimmed by 3 bases and V by 0 bases; bases with no gene match: 1. Here the CDR3 DNA reads TGCGCCAGCAGCTTGGGGGACAGAACAGATACGCAGTATTTT. Encoded protein: CASSLGDRTDTQYF. The full variable domain, with the rest looked up from reference TRBV5-1 and TRBJ2-3, is KAGVTQTPRYLIKTRGQQVTLSCSPISGHRSVSWYQQTPGQGLQFLFEYFSETQRNKGNFPGRFSGRQFSNSRSEMNVSTLELGDSALYLCASSLGDRTDTQYFGPGTRLTVL.

The V gene is TRBV11-3, the J gene TRBJ2-6; D remains ambiguous. From germline, CDR1 is SGHNT and CDR2 YENEEA. This CDR3 has 19 residues. Trimming took 1 base from V and 1 from J, leaving 17 bases between them. In DNA form, the CDR3 reads TGTGCCAGCAGCTTAGTTTCGGGCCCCCGACTTTCTGGGGCCAACGTCCTGACTTTC. Translated: CASSLVSGPRLSGANVLTF.

In this sample, this clonotype turned up a few times. J is TRBJ2-5 and V is TRBV28; tentatively, D is TRBD2 (5 bases). The CDR3 covers 17 residues. Trimming cost V 3 bases and J 5 bases, with 22 bases left between them. Germline CDR1 and CDR2: MDHEN and SYDVKM. CDR3 bases: TGTGCCAGCAGTTTGGAGGTGAAGGCATTCCCTCAGGAGACCCAGTACTTC. Its translation is CASSLEVKAFPQETQYF.

This clonotype was seen many times. V is TRBV10-3 and J is TRBJ2-5; D is perhaps TRBD2 (5 bases). Germline CDR1 is ENHRY and CDR2 is SYGVKD. Trimming removed 6 bases from V and 4 bases from J, with 12 bases in between. The CDR3 contains 13 residues. The CDR3 DNA sequence: TGTGCCATCAGCATGACTCGGGGAGAGACCCAGTACTTC. Translation gives CAISMTRGETQYF.

This clonotype was counted ten times or more. The chain uses TRBV6-5 and TRBJ2-7, with 14 bases that match TRBD2. The CDR3 contains 16 residues. V trimming: 2 bases; J trimming: 2 bases; junction bases outside the gene matches: 2. The germline V gene has CDR1 MNHEY and CDR2 SVGAGI. The CDR3 sequence is CASSYGLAGGPYEQYF. The CDR3 DNA reads TGTGCCAGCAGTTACGGACTAGCGGGAGGCCCCTACGAGCAGTACTTC.

This clonotype showed up many times. The J gene is TRBJ2-5, the V gene TRBV20-1; D gene unclear. CDR1 and CDR2 (germline): DFQATT, SNEGSKA (reference sequence). The V end was cut by 0 bases, the J end by 5 bases, with 7 bases between. CDR3 length: 12 amino acids. The CDR3 sequence: CSARELGETQYF. In DNA form, the CDR3 reads TGCAGTGCTAGAGAGCTAGGGGAGACCCAGTACTTC.

Ten or more counts support this clonotype. The chain couples TRBV9 to TRBJ2-3; no reliable D call. Germline loops: CDR1 SGDLS, CDR2 YYNGEE. The CDR3 has 14 residues. The germline V and J ends were trimmed by 2 bases and 2 bases, with 9 bases remaining between them. In DNA form, the CDR3 reads TGTGCCAGCAGCGTGGATCCGTCCACAGATACGCAGTATTTT. This gives the protein CASSVDPSTDTQYF.